This is a list of T cell receptor beta chains from one sample in a study of CD8 T cells in ankylosing spondylitis. TCRdb itself ran the 5' RACE reads through MiXCR, one entry per CDR3 protein. Of almost 400,000 distinct CDR3 sequences listed, approximately 20% were seen once; the top ten hold about 15%. Sequencing input: blood, either unsorted or a sorted T cell fraction (not recorded which). The source of these receptors is a male donor with ankylosing spondylitis. The conserved cysteine and the conserved F or W are not part of the CDR3 here. Each record gives: J gene, V gene, clone size, CDR3 protein. Size values are once, few and many counts, or a class for expanded clones, and some rows have none.

>TRBJ2-7|TRBV29-1|few
SVEDSERFGQY
>TRBJ1-2|TRBV3-1|-
ASSQDLRGSNYGYT
>TRBJ2-1|TRBV12-3/TRBV12-4|-
ASSEFSYNEQF
>TRBJ2-5|TRBV5-6|-
ASSRPSDRTQY
>TRBJ1-2|TRBV5-1|few
ASNPGHVGDYGYT
>TRBJ2-1|TRBV9|-
ASNRDRGGGEQF
>TRBJ1-5|TRBV3-1|few
ASSQGPSNQPQH
>TRBJ1-1|TRBV3-1|-
ASSQVLVGDTEAF
>TRBJ2-7|TRBV9|-
ASSVGIPIGGEQY
>TRBJ1-1|TRBV27|few
ASSFGDRGNTEAF
>TRBJ1-1|TRBV18|-
ASSPTPDPRAEAF
>TRBJ2-5|TRBV11-2|few
ASSLSGTEQETQY
>TRBJ2-5|TRBV5-6|-
ASSLQPSDQETQY
>TRBJ1-5|TRBV7-8|-
ASSFTQGNQPQH
>TRBJ2-3|TRBV4-3|-
ASSPDGGIPTDTQY
>TRBJ2-7|TRBV20-1|-
SARPGLAGYYEQY
>TRBJ1-2|TRBV2|many
ASSGTDYGYT
>TRBJ2-1|TRBV20-1|-
SARERGLTAEQF
>TRBJ2-6|TRBV24-1|few
ATRSPQDSGANVLT
>TRBJ1-4|TRBV7-9|-
ASSLLATNEKLF
>TRBJ1-6|TRBV6-5|few
ASSYSTGNSPLH
>TRBJ2-1|TRBV29-1|many
SVVANPGNEQF
>TRBJ2-5|TRBV28|few
ASTLTTSGIEETQY
>TRBJ2-1|TRBV29-1|many
SVEESADEQF
>TRBJ2-5|TRBV5-1|-
ASSPFPSGRQETQY
>TRBJ1-2|TRBV6-6|-
ASRPDRSGYT
>TRBJ2-3|TRBV24-1|many
ATSDLTGEADTQY
>TRBJ2-1|TRBV7-3|-
ASSRAADKNEQF
>TRBJ1-5|TRBV18|few
ASSPLTDQPQH
>TRBJ1-1|TRBV9|-
ASSVAPRDTEAF
>TRBJ2-2|TRBV5-1|-
ASSFSGTSNTGELF
>TRBJ2-3|TRBV12-3/TRBV12-4|many
ASTLSSGTDTQY
>TRBJ2-5|TRBV18|-
ASSPPSGPHAETQY
>TRBJ2-2|TRBV6-2/TRBV6-3|few
ASRRGLAGLTGELF